These T cell receptor beta chains were read from a single sample in a study of OX40 agonist ivuxolimab in advanced cancers. Here immunoSEQ multiplex PCR was the method, and the copy in TCRdb shows in-frame clones only, minus some. The profile shows fewer than 80,000 clones, about 85% of them singletons. The specimen was CD4+ or CD8+ T cells sorted from blood, collected in a trial of the OX40 agonist ivuxolimab. The receptors come from an adult with an advanced solid tumor such as melanoma, head and neck, liver or kidney cancer. Both conserved end residues are part of each CDR3. D genes are given only for firm matches. For some rows the clone size is stated as once, few or many, or as a class when expanded; others skip it.

v_gene: TRBV5-1
j_gene: TRBJ1-4
abundance: NA
d_gene: NA
CDR3aa: CASSWQGGLDEKLFF
CDR3nt: TGCGCCAGCAGCTGGCAGGGTGGGCTGGATGAAAAACTGTTTTTT

v_gene: TRBV6-1
j_gene: TRBJ1-5
abundance: NA
d_gene: NA
CDR3aa: CASSTEGSRQPQHF
CDR3nt: TGTGCCAGCAGTACGGAGGGATCGAGACAGCCCCAGCATTTT

v_gene: TRBV5-1
j_gene: TRBJ2-7
abundance: NA
d_gene: NA
CDR3aa: CASSLDRADLYEQYF
CDR3nt: TGCGCCAGCAGCTTGGATCGGGCAGACCTCTACGAGCAGTACTTC

v_gene: TRBV30
j_gene: TRBJ1-3
abundance: NA
d_gene: TRBD1
CDR3aa: CAWSVKPGQGENTIYF
CDR3nt: TGTGCCTGGAGTGTAAAACCGGGACAGGGGGAAAACACCATATATTTT

v_gene: TRBV6-1
j_gene: TRBJ2-5
abundance: few
d_gene: NA
CDR3aa: CASDYLGETQYF
CDR3nt: TGTGCCAGCGACTATCTTGGGGAGACCCAGTACTTC

v_gene: TRBV11-2
j_gene: TRBJ2-4
abundance: NA
d_gene: NA
CDR3aa: CASSPSVTGGQNIQYF
CDR3nt: TGTGCCAGCAGCCCTAGCGTTACTGGGGGGCAGAACATTCAGTACTTC

v_gene: TRBV5-6
j_gene: TRBJ2-5
abundance: NA
d_gene: TRBD2
CDR3aa: CASSTSGGWRETQYF
CDR3nt: TGTGCCAGCAGCACTAGCGGGGGGTGGAGAGAGACCCAGTACTTC

v_gene: TRBV7-2
j_gene: TRBJ2-2
abundance: NA
d_gene: TRBD2
CDR3aa: CASSLEPSGRTGELFF
CDR3nt: TGTGCCAGCAGCTTAGAACCTAGCGGAAGGACCGGGGAGCTGTTTTTT

v_gene: TRBV5-1
j_gene: TRBJ1-2
abundance: NA
d_gene: TRBD1
CDR3aa: CASSWGTGPYGYTF
CDR3nt: TGCGCCAGCAGCTGGGGGACAGGGCCCTATGGCTACACCTTC

v_gene: TRBV30
j_gene: TRBJ2-5
abundance: NA
d_gene: TRBD2
CDR3aa: CAWSEAGAVETQYF
CDR3nt: TGTGCCTGGAGTGAGGCGGGAGCGGTGGAGACCCAGTACTTC

v_gene: TRBV7-9
j_gene: TRBJ2-3
abundance: NA
d_gene: TRBD2
CDR3aa: CASSLEGSSGGYTDTQYF
CDR3nt: TGTGCCAGCAGCTTAGAAGGTTCTAGCGGGGGGTATACAGATACGCAGTATTTT

v_gene: TRBV7-9
j_gene: TRBJ1-3
abundance: NA
d_gene: NA
CDR3aa: CASSSTGSGNTIYF
CDR3nt: TGTGCCAGCAGCTCCACAGGGTCTGGAAACACCATATATTTT

v_gene: TRBV7-3
j_gene: TRBJ2-5
abundance: NA
d_gene: NA
CDR3aa: CASSLGSQETQYF
CDR3nt: TGTGCCAGCAGCTTGGGTAGTCAGGAGACCCAGTACTTC

v_gene: TRBV15
j_gene: TRBJ1-2
abundance: NA
d_gene: NA
CDR3aa: CATSRRHPGGYTF
CDR3nt: TGTGCCACCAGTAGGCGGCACCCTGGCGGCTACACCTTC

v_gene: TRBV6-6
j_gene: TRBJ2-3
abundance: NA
d_gene: TRBD2
CDR3aa: CAATRPGGAMDTQYF
CDR3nt: TGTGCCGCAACGCGTCCGGGGGGGGCGATGGATACGCAGTATTTT

v_gene: TRBV5-1
j_gene: TRBJ1-1
abundance: once
d_gene: NA
CDR3aa: CASSTRTEATEAFF
CDR3nt: TGCGCCAGCAGCACCCGGACTGAAGCCACTGAAGCTTTCTTT

v_gene: TRBV7-6
j_gene: TRBJ2-7
abundance: NA
d_gene: NA
CDR3aa: CASSSLPSSYEQYF
CDR3nt: TGTGCCAGCAGCTCCCTTCCGAGCTCCTACGAGCAGTACTTC

v_gene: TRBV11-2
j_gene: TRBJ2-7
abundance: NA
d_gene: TRBD1
CDR3aa: CASSLVRGYEQYF
CDR3nt: TGTGCCAGCAGCTTAGTCAGGGGGTACGAGCAGTACTTC

v_gene: TRBV7-3
j_gene: TRBJ1-2
abundance: once
d_gene: NA
CDR3aa: CASPWGRAYGYTF
CDR3nt: TGTGCCAGCCCATGGGGCAGAGCTTATGGCTACACCTTC

v_gene: TRBV6-6
j_gene: TRBJ2-2
abundance: NA
d_gene: TRBD1
CDR3aa: CASRGTANTGELFF
CDR3nt: TGTGCCAGCAGGGGGACAGCAAACACCGGGGAGCTGTTTTTT

v_gene: TRBV4-2
j_gene: TRBJ1-2
abundance: once
d_gene: NA
CDR3aa: CASSPAGTPYGYTF
CDR3nt: TGTGCCAGCAGCCCAGCCGGGACTCCCTATGGCTACACCTTC

v_gene: TRBV11-2
j_gene: TRBJ2-3
abundance: once
d_gene: NA
CDR3aa: CASSFSGFTDTQYF
CDR3nt: TGTGCCAGCAGCTTCTCGGGGTTCACAGATACGCAGTATTTT

v_gene: TRBV7-2
j_gene: TRBJ2-5
abundance: NA
d_gene: NA
CDR3aa: CASSLLRGAQETQYF
CDR3nt: TGTGCCAGCAGCTTATTGAGGGGGGCGCAAGAGACCCAGTACTTC

v_gene: TRBV19
j_gene: TRBJ1-5
abundance: once
d_gene: NA
CDR3aa: CASSIMATAQNQPQHF
CDR3nt: TGTGCCAGTAGTATTATGGCAACAGCACAGAATCAGCCCCAGCATTTT

v_gene: TRBV10-3
j_gene: TRBJ1-2
abundance: NA
d_gene: TRBD1
CDR3aa: CAIRPGQTNYGYTF
CDR3nt: TGTGCCATCAGACCGGGACAGACAAACTATGGCTACACCTTC

v_gene: TRBV4-3
j_gene: TRBJ2-7
abundance: NA
d_gene: NA
CDR3aa: CASSRADDGDSYEQYF
CDR3nt: TGCGCCAGCAGCCGAGCAGATGACGGCGACTCCTACGAGCAGTACTTC

v_gene: TRBV7-7
j_gene: TRBJ2-3
abundance: NA
d_gene: TRBD2
CDR3aa: CASSPGLASTDTQYF
CDR3nt: TGTGCCAGCAGCCCCGGACTAGCGAGCACAGATACGCAGTATTTT

v_gene: TRBV5-6
j_gene: TRBJ2-1
abundance: few
d_gene: TRBD2
CDR3aa: CASTAGGPAYNEQFF
CDR3nt: TGTGCCAGTACCGCGGGGGGCCCAGCGTACAATGAGCAGTTCTTC

v_gene: TRBV19
j_gene: TRBJ1-3
abundance: NA
d_gene: NA
CDR3aa: CASRNTGTSGNTIYF
CDR3nt: TGTGCCAGTAGGAACACAGGGACCTCTGGAAACACCATATATTTT

v_gene: TRBV18
j_gene: TRBJ2-2
abundance: NA
d_gene: NA
CDR3aa: CASSPQGVENTGELFF
CDR3nt: TGTGCCAGCTCACCGCAGGGAGTAGAGAACACCGGGGAGCTGTTTTTT

v_gene: TRBV27
j_gene: TRBJ2-3
abundance: once
d_gene: NA
CDR3aa: CARGPPDPGETDTQYF
CDR3nt: TGTGCCAGAGGCCCGCCGGACCCGGGGGAAACAGATACGCAGTATTTT

v_gene: TRBV9
j_gene: TRBJ2-1
abundance: once
d_gene: TRBD1
CDR3aa: CASSLGQAYNEQFF
CDR3nt: TGTGCCAGCAGCTTGGGACAGGCCTACAATGAGCAGTTCTTC

v_gene: TRBV7-3
j_gene: TRBJ1-2
abundance: NA
d_gene: TRBD1
CDR3aa: CASSPLDRAGGYTF
CDR3nt: TGTGCCAGCAGCCCCCTTGACAGGGCGGGTGGCTACACCTTC

v_gene: TRBV29-1
j_gene: TRBJ2-2
abundance: NA
d_gene: TRBD1
CDR3aa: CSVGQVTTGELFF
CDR3nt: TGCAGCGTGGGACAGGTAACCACCGGGGAGCTGTTTTTT

v_gene: TRBV7-2
j_gene: TRBJ1-6
abundance: few
d_gene: NA
CDR3aa: CASSAQGTLGGSPLHF
CDR3nt: TGTGCCAGCAGCGCCCAAGGGACGCTGGGAGGGTCACCCCTCCACTTT

v_gene: TRBV30
j_gene: TRBJ1-2
abundance: NA
d_gene: NA
CDR3aa: CAWTDNRGYGYTF
CDR3nt: TGTGCCTGGACCGATAATCGGGGCTATGGCTACACCTTC

v_gene: TRBV4-3
j_gene: TRBJ1-2
abundance: NA
d_gene: NA
CDR3aa: CASSQEAKGRYGYTF
CDR3nt: TGCGCCAGCAGCCAAGAGGCGAAGGGTCGCTATGGCTACACCTTC

v_gene: TRBV6-5
j_gene: TRBJ2-3
abundance: NA
d_gene: NA
CDR3aa: CASSSPDTQYF
CDR3nt: TGTGCCAGCAGTTCACCAGATACGCAGTATTTT

v_gene: TRBV30
j_gene: TRBJ1-5
abundance: NA
d_gene: NA
CDR3aa: CAWSPLGDTRNQPQHF
CDR3nt: TGTGCCTGGAGCCCGTTAGGAGACACCCGAAATCAGCCCCAGCATTTT

v_gene: TRBV19
j_gene: TRBJ2-3
abundance: NA
d_gene: TRBD2
CDR3aa: CAANPGLTTDTQYF
CDR3nt: TGTGCCGCTAACCCGGGACTAACCACAGATACGCAGTATTTT

v_gene: TRBV2
j_gene: TRBJ2-1
abundance: NA
d_gene: TRBD2
CDR3aa: CASRPGLAGALSNEQFF
CDR3nt: TGTGCCAGCAGGCCCGGACTAGCGGGGGCCTTAAGCAATGAGCAGTTCTTC

v_gene: TRBV27
j_gene: TRBJ2-7
abundance: few
d_gene: NA
CDR3aa: CASSLKGSLSYEQYF
CDR3nt: TGTGCCAGCAGTTTAAAGGGGTCCCTATCCTACGAGCAGTACTTC